This T cell receptor beta chain was retrieved from a study of cytomegalovirus exposure and HLA in healthy donors. The PCR made use of 60 Vbeta and 13 Jbeta primers. Produced via immunoSEQ multiplex PCR; TCRdb's table is partial and in-frame only. The sample yields approximately 150,000 clones, nearly 70% seen once. The length of the CDR3 is 13 residues. Germline CDR1 and CDR2: SNHLY and FYNNEI. The V end was cut by 4 bases, the J end by 4 bases, with 10 bases between. The TCR originated in a man aged 25-45 years in good health and CMV-seropositive. The sequenced sample was PBMCs. V is TRBV2 and J is TRBJ2-5; D is possibly TRBD1 (6 bases). CDR3 amino acids: CASSGTERETQYF. The DNA of the CDR3 is TGTGCCAGCAGTGGGACAGAGAGAGAGACCCAGTACTTC.